The next 8 T cell receptor beta chains were all read from a single sample in a study of control samples from healthy donors and cancer patients. Clones were read by immunoSEQ multiplex PCR, and TCRdb kept only the in-frame ones, dropping some. The sample lists approximately 120,000 clones; about 89% were seen once. Sequencing used blood. All receptors derive from a woman between 45 and 60 years old in good health.

This chain joins TRBV7-6 and TRBJ1-4; possibly TRBD1 for D (5 bases). CDR3 length: 15 amino acids. V was cut by 5 bases and J by 4 bases, with 14 bases left in between. Germline assignment: CDR1 SGHVS and CDR2 FNYEAQ. This CDR3 reads CASSKMSGGNEKLFF. CDR3 sequence (DNA): TGTGCCAGCAGCAAGATGAGTGGGGGTAATGAAAAACTGTTTTTT.

This chain links TRBV10-3 with TRBJ1-5, with D possibly being TRBD1 (5 bases). The CDR3 runs to 12 residues. Germline CDR1 and CDR2: ENHRY and SYGVKD. The V gene lost 6 bases and the J gene lost 4 bases, with 7 bases spanning the gap. CDR3 DNA: TGTGCCATCAGGGGGACTAATCAGCCCCAGCATTTT. Translating it yields CAIRGTNQPQHF.

The V call is TRBV7-9, the J call TRBJ1-1; no definite D call. The length of the CDR3 is 14 residues. V shed 2 bases and J shed 9 bases, with 16 bases lying between them. Germline values: CDR1 SEHNR, CDR2 FQNEAQ (reference sequence). The CDR3 protein is CASSLRIPTAKAFF. The CDR3 nucleotides are TGTGCCAGCAGCTTACGGATCCCTACTGCAAAAGCTTTCTTT.

The V gene is TRBV3-1 (or the pseudogene TRBV3-2), the J gene TRBJ2-7, with TRBD1 identical over 8 bases. With 5 bases clipped from V and 2 bases from J, the junction kept 11 bases outside the gene matches. The CDR3 spans 16 residues. The V gene's germline CDR1 is LGHDT and CDR2 YNNKEL (reference sequence). The CDR3 reads CASSVAWSGQAYEQYF. In nucleotides, the CDR3 is TGTGCCAGCAGCGTCGCGTGGTCGGGACAGGCCTACGAGCAGTACTTC.

The CDR3 DNA is TGTGCCTGGAGTGTAGAAGGGGACTTCTCCTACGAGCAGTACTTC. Residues: CAWSVEGDFSYEQYF. The chain is built from TRBV30 and TRBJ2-7; possibly TRBD2 for D (6 bases). This CDR3 spans 15 amino acids. The germline V and J ends were trimmed by 0 bases and 0 bases, with 12 bases remaining between them. Germline CDR1 reads GTSNPN; CDR2 reads SVGIG (reference sequence).

This sequence joins TRBV19 and TRBJ2-5; 7 bases are shared with TRBD1. Trimming took 1 base from V and 4 from J; bases not matched to a gene: 6. Germline V gene sequence: CDR1 LNHDA, CDR2 SQIVND (reference sequence). The CDR3 length is 15 residues. For the CDR3, the DNA is TGTGCCAGTAGTATAGTGACAGGGCGAGGAGAGACCCAGTACTTC. Protein sequence: CASSIVTGRGETQYF. Full variable domain (rest looked up from reference TRBV19 and TRBJ2-5): DGGITQSPKYLFRKEGQNVTLSCEQNLNHDAMYWYRQDPGQGLRLIYYSQIVNDFQKGDIAEGYSVSREKKESFPLTVTSAQKNPTAFYLCASSIVTGRGETQYFGPGTRLLVL.

The chain couples TRBV30 to TRBJ2-2; D gene uncertain. CDR1 and CDR2 (germline): GTSNPN, SVGIG (reference sequence). The germline V and J ends were trimmed by 6 bases and 1 base, with 18 bases remaining between them. CDR3 length: 16 amino acids. The CDR3 nucleotides are TGTGCCTGTTATAGAATCCGACGGAAGAACACCGGGGAGCTGTTTTTT. Encoded protein: CACYRIRRKNTGELFF.

V usage is TRBV19 and J usage is TRBJ2-7; TRBD1 agrees at 7 bases. V lost 5 bases, J lost 4 bases, and 11 bases stayed unmatched. This CDR3 region has 15 residues. Germline values: CDR1 LNHDA, CDR2 SQIVND (reference sequence). CDR3 in amino acids: CASSFRPGTEYEQYF. Here the CDR3 DNA reads TGTGCCAGTAGTTTCCGACCCGGGACAGAGTACGAGCAGTACTTC.